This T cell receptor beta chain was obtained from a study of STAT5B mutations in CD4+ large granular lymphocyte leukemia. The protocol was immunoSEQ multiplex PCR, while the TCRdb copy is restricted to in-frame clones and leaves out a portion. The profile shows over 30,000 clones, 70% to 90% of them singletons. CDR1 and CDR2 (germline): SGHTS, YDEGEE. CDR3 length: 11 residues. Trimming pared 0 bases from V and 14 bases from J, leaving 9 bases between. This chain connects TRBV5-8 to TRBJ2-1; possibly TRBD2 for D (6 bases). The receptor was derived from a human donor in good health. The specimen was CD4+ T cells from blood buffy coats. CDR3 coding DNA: TGTGCCAGCAGCTTGGACTGGGGGGAGTTCTTC. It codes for CASSLDWGEFF.